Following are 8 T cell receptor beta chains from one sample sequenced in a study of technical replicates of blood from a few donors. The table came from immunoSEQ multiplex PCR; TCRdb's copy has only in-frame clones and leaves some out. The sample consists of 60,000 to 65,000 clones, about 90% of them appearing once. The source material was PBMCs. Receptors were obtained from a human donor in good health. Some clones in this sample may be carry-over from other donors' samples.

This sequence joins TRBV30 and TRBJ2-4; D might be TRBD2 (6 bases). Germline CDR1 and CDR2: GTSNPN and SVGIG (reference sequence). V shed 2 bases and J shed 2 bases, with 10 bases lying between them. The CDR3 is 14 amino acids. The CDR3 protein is CAWSHGGTKNIQYF. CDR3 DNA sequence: TGTGCCTGGAGTCACGGAGGGACCAAAAACATTCAGTACTTC.

CDR3 loop: CASRRGELYNEQFF. CDR3 sequence (DNA): TGTGCCAGCAGACGGGGAGAACTCTACAATGAGCAGTTCTTC. This chain links TRBV6-5 with TRBJ2-1; TRBD2 is a possible D gene (5 bases). The CDR3 covers 14 residues. The germline gives CDR1 MNHEY, CDR2 SVGAGI. Trimming left V 6 bases short and J 3 bases short, with 12 bases between.

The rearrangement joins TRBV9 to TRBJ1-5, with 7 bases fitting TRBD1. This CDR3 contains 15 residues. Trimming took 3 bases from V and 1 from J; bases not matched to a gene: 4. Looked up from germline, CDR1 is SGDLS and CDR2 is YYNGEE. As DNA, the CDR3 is TGTGCCAGCAGCGACGGGACAGAGAGCAATCAGCCCCAGCATTTT. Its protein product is CASSDGTESNQPQHF.

CDR3 bases: TGTGCCAGCAGCTTATCGTCGGCTAGCGGGGGGAGGTACGAGCAGTACTTC. Protein: CASSLSSASGGRYEQYF. The chain links TRBV7-2 to TRBJ2-7; 11 nucleotides agree with TRBD2. CDR1 is SGHTA, CDR2 FQGNSA, per germline. V was clipped by 2 bases and J by 4 bases; unmatched bases: 10. The CDR3 has 17 amino acids.

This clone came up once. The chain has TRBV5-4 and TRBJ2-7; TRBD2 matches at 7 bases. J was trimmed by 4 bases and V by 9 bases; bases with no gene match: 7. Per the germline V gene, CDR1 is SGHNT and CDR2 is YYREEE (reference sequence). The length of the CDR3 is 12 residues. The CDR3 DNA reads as TGTGCCACCGGCGGGGGTGGGTACGAGCAGTACTTC. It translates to CATGGGGYEQYF.

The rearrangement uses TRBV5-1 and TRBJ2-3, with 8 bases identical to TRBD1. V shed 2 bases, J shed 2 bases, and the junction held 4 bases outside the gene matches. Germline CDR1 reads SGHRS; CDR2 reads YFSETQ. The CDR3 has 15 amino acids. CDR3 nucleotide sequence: TGCGCCAGCAGCTTTCAGGGGGCCTTCACAGATACGCAGTATTTT. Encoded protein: CASSFQGAFTDTQYF.

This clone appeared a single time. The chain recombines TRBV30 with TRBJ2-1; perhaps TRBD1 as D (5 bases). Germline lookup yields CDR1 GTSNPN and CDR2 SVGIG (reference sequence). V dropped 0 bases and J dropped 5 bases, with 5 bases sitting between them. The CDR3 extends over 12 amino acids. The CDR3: CAWSVGDNEQFF. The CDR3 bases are TGTGCCTGGAGTGTAGGGGACAATGAGCAGTTCTTC.

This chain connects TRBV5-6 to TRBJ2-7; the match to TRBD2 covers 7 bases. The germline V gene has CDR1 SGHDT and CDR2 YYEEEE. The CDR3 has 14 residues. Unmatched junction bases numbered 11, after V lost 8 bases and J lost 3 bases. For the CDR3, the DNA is TGTGCCAGTAGCGCTAGCGGAGGAGTCTACGAGCAGTACTTC. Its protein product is CASSASGGVYEQYF. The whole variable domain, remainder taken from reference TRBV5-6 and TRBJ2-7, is DAGVTQSPTHLIKTRGQQVTLRCSPKSGHDTVSWYQQALGQGPQFIFQYYEEEERQRGNFPDRFSGHQFPNYSSELNVNALLLGDSALYLCASSASGGVYEQYFGPGTRLTVT.